This TCR beta chain comes out of a study of a mutant IDH1 vaccine in newly diagnosed glioma. Whole-study context: Sex among treated patients split about 62% male, roughly 38% female; mean age was about 40 years. Therapy received beforehand was radiotherapy, temozolomide, or both, with most patients given both.

Described time point: baseline, week 1 (first vaccination visit). As to treatment: pre-vaccination baseline after standard-of-care therapy. Notes on this clone: The antigen is undetermined.

Germline values: CDR1 MNHNS, CDR2 SASEGT. V lost 1 base and J lost 3, with 9 bases in between. The CDR3 is 15 residues long. Repertoires were generated with immunoSEQ multiplex PCR, while TCRdb's copy carries only in-frame clones and drops some. The data hold approximately 70,000 clones, with 79% observed a single time. General study results and limits: Apparently, pseudoprogression bore no relation to changes among the top peripheral T cell clonotypes. In 80% to 95% of patients, immune responses induced by the vaccine occurred.

This rearrangement joins TRBV6-1 to TRBJ2-2; D perhaps matches TRBD1 (6 bases). This TCR came from a man in his forties or fifties with glioma. The material was PBMCs, obtained from a glioma patient treated with radiotherapy, temozolomide or both. CDR3 bases: TGTGCCAGCAGTGAAGGGGGGACACACACCGGGGAGCTGTTTTTT. This codes for CASSEGGTHTGELFF.